This TCR beta chain was captured by sequencing in a study of blood T cell repertoires in COVID-19 (dated by TCRdb to between 2020 and 2021). Regarding the research as a whole: Collaborator samples came from the United States, Italy and Spain and covered acute and convalescent phases of COVID-19. Samples were obtained from the ongoing ImmuneRACE study (first 160 participants) and from 950 to 1,500 subjects provided by 6 global collaborators. The repertoires were released in a freely available public database intended as a resource for research on the immune response to SARS-CoV-2. Where available, HLA class I and class II types were obtained from metadata supplied by the sample provider rather than from assay-based typing. The material from the prospective study consisted of cDNA or gDNA derived from T cells, B-cell-depleted T cells, or PBMCs. Deeply sampled blood TCRbeta repertoires from subjects exposed to, actively infected with, or recovered from COVID-19 were included in the dataset. The sample metadata nearly always contained a de-identified subject ID, COVID-19 status, age in years and sex.

Its CDR3 holds 13 amino acids, cysteine through phenylalanine. Just CDR3 DNA is preserved here, 39 bases in frame from base 1. From a lookup of the germline V gene, CDR1 and CDR2 are KGHDR and SFDVKD. Trimming removed 5 bases from V and 7 bases from J, leaving 10 bases between the germline ends. Participants in the prospective study were aged roughly 18 to 100 years, lived in 20 to 30 United States geographic areas, and enrolled through a virtual design. Cohort assignment in the prospective study relied on participant-reported clinical history from a screening survey and a study questionnaire. ImmuneRACE Cohort 3 recovered participants were defined by two consecutive negative NP/OP PCR tests, healthcare professional clearance, or symptom resolution. Mobile phlebotomists in the prospective study collected whole blood, serum and a nasopharyngeal or oropharyngeal swab from every participant. Additional blood draws and questionnaires over an approximately two-month period could optionally be provided by prospective study participants. Blood samples from the prospective study were shipped frozen or at room temperature prior to DNA extraction.

The immunoSEQ Assay, a bias-controlled multiplex PCR, was used to amplify TCRbeta CDR3 regions from genomic DNA. For the original study's pipeline: Nucleated cell counts per sample were estimated from amplification of reference gene primers within the assay. To quantify the absolute abundance of each unique TCRbeta CDR3 rearrangement, sequence reads were collapsed and filtered. For each sample, productive Simpson clonality was calculated as the square root of Simpson's diversity index across productive rearrangements. Imported from immuneACCESS, the table was reduced by TCRdb to in-frame sequences with V and J called. These copies leave out some clones; in studies compared against another copy, an unresolved V gene accounts for under half, and the cause of the remainder is not known. The V and J calls and clone size are taken from that table; D and trimming were inferred from the DNA. The sample table shows under 200,000 clones, and around 80% are seen once. Around 7% of the sample comes from the top ten.

On this clone itself: Its target antigen remains unknown. Within one base of it there is no much larger clone, and no base qualities were kept.

Findings and caveats that apply to the study as a whole: The amount of clinical and demographic metadata varied by source and participant and was provided uncurated.

The sequence is built from TRBV24-1 and TRBJ2-2; a confident D gene designation cannot be given. What was sequenced was PBMCs or T cells enriched from blood (not recorded which). This receptor was taken from a man between 50 and 59 years old who had recovered from COVID-19. The DNA is as follows: TGTGCCACCAGTGGCACTTCAGGCGGGGAGCTGTTTTTT. Translated, this is CATSGTSGGELFF.